What follows describes a single T cell receptor beta chain. Amplification by 5'RACE using constant-segment primers produced TCR alpha and TCR beta cDNA libraries that carried sample barcodes and UMIs. MiXCR, run by TCRdb on the 5' RACE reads, gives a single entry per CDR3 protein. There are roughly 580,000 distinct CDR3 sequences in the sample; more than 15% occur only once, and about 11% lies in the top ten. The data belong to a study of T-cell memory formation after mild COVID-19. The length of the CDR3 is 13 residues. V was clipped by 4 bases and J by 5 bases, with 9 bases between them. Germline V lookup: CDR1 MNHNS, CDR2 SASEGT.

V and J are TRBV6-1 and TRBJ2-1; D ambiguous. The sequence came from an adult woman who had mild COVID-19 (a few samples of this study predate the infection). Cell type and time point are not known. The sample taken for sequencing was PBMCs or a T cell subset sorted from them (not recorded which). CDR3 coding DNA: TGTGCCAGCAGTGGCTCCGGGCACAATGAGCAGTTCTTC. Amino acids: CASSGSGHNEQFF.